The TCR beta chain under discussion was sequenced for a study of cytomegalovirus exposure and HLA in healthy donors. Points from the study as a whole: Most TCR sequences showed up rarely, but some public TCRs showed up in many donors.

Vbeta (60) and Jbeta (13) primers were used in the PCR. The repertoire was sequenced with immunoSEQ multiplex PCR; TCRdb's copy has only in-frame clones and lacks some. The repertoire consists of 100,000 to 120,000 clones, with about 86% occurring once and the leading ten covering more than 1.5%. About this clone: No antigen is known for it.

The germline gives CDR1 SGHRS, CDR2 YFSETQ. The CDR3 runs 15 residues. Trimming left V 2 bases short and J 2 bases short, with 14 bases between. The rearrangement links TRBV5-1 to TRBJ2-7; tentative D call: TRBD1 (6 bases). Specimen: PBMCs. The sequence was obtained from a man aged 40-49 years in good health and CMV-seronegative. CDR3 residues: CASSFVAQGPYEQYF. CDR3 nucleotides: TGCGCCAGCAGCTTCGTAGCACAGGGACCCTACGAGCAGTACTTC.